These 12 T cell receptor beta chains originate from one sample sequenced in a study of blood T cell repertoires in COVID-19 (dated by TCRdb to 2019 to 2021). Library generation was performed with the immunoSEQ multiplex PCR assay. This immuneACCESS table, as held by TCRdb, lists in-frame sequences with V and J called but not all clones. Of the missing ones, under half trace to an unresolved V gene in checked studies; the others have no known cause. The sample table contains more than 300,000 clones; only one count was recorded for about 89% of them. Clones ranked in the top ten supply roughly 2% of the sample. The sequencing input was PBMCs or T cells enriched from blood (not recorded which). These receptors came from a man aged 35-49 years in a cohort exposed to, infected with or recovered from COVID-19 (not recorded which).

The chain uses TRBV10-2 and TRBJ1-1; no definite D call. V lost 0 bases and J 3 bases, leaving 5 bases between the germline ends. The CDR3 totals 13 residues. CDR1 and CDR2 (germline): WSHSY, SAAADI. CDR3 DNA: TGCGCCAGCAGTGAGTCAAGAGACACTGAAGCTTTCTTT. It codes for CASSESRDTEAFF.

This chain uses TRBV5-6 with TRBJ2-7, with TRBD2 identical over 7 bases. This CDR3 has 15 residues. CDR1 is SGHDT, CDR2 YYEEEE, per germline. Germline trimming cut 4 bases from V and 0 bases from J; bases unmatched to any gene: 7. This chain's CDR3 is CASSPAPSGSYEQYF. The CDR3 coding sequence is TGTGCCAGCAGCCCTGCTCCTAGCGGCTCCTACGAGCAGTACTTC.

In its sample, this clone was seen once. The CDR3 is CASSDRQGRTEQFF. CDR3 coding DNA: TGTGCCAGCAGTGACCGACAGGGTAGGACTGAGCAGTTCTTC. The chain recombines TRBV2 with TRBJ2-1; 7 bases map to TRBD1. The CDR3 is 14 amino acids. Germline values: CDR1 SNHLY, CDR2 FYNNEI. J gave up 9 bases and V 3 bases, and 8 bases lay outside the gene matches. The full variable domain, its missing parts supplied by reference TRBV2 and TRBJ2-1, is EPEVTQTPSHQVTQMGQEVILRCVPISNHLYFYWYRQILGQKVEFLVSFYNNEISEKSEIFDDQFSVERPDGSNFTLKIRSTKLEDSAMYFCASSDRQGRTEQFFGPGTRLTVL.

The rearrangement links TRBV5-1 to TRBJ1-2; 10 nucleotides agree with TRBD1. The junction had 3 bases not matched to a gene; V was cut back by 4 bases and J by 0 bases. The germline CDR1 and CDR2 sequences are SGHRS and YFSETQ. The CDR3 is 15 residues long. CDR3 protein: CASSGTGVSNYGYTF. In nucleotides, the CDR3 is TGCGCCAGCAGCGGGACAGGGGTATCTAACTATGGCTACACCTTC.

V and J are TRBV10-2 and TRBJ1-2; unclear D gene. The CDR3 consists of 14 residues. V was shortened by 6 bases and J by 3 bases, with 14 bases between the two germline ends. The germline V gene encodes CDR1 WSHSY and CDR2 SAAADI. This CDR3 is CASSPVIEHYGYTF. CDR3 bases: TGCGCCAGCAGCCCTGTGATTGAGCACTATGGCTACACCTTC.

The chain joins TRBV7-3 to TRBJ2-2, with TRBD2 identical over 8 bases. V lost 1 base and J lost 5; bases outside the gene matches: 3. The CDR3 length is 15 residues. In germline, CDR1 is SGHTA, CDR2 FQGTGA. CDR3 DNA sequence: TGTGCCAGCAGCTTAAACGGGAGGGGTACCGGGGAGCTGTTTTTT. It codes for CASSLNGRGTGELFF. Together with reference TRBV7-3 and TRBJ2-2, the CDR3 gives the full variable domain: GAGVSQTPSNKVTEKGKYVELRCDPISGHTALYWYRQSLGQGPEFLIYFQGTGAADDSGLPNDRFFAVRPEGSVSTLKIQRTERGDSAVYLCASSLNGRGTGELFFGEGSRLTVL.

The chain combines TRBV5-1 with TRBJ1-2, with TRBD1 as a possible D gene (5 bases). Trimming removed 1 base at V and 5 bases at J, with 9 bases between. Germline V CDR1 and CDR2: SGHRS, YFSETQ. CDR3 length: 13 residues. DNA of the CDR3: TGCGCCAGCAGCTTGTTGTCAGGGTATGGCTACACCTTC. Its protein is CASSLLSGYGYTF.

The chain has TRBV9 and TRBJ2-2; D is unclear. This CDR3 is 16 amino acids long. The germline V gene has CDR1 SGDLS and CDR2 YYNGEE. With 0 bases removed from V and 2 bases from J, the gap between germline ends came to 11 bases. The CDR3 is CASSVVVESNTGELFF. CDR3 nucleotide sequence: TGTGCCAGCAGCGTAGTAGTAGAATCCAACACCGGGGAGCTGTTTTTT.

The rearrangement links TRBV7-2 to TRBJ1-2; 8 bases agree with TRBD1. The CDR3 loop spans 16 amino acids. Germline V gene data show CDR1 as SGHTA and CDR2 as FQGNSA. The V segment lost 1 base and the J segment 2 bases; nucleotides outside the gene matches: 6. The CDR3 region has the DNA TGTGCCAGCAGCTTAGTTCAGGGGGCGAGGAACTATGGCTACACCTTC. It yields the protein CASSLVQGARNYGYTF.

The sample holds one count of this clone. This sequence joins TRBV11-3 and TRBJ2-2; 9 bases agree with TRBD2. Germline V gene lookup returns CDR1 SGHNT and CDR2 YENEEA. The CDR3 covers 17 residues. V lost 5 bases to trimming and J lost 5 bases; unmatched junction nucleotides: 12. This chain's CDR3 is CASSPTVAGEDTGELFF. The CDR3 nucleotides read TGTGCCAGCAGCCCAACGGTAGCGGGAGAGGATACCGGGGAGCTGTTTTTT.

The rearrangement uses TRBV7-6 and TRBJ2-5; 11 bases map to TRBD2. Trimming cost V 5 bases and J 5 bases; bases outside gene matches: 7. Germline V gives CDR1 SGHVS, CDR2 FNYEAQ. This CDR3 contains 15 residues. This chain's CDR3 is CASSPGTSGLETQYF. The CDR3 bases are TGTGCCAGCAGCCCCGGGACTAGCGGTTTGGAGACCCAGTACTTC.

CDR3: CASSAPPGAGEQFF. The CDR3 nucleotides read TGTGCCAGCAGCGCCCCCCCAGGGGCGGGTGAGCAGTTCTTC. The V gene is TRBV9, the J gene TRBJ2-1; D is perhaps TRBD1 (6 bases). The V gene lost 3 bases and the J gene lost 9 bases, with 16 bases spanning the gap. This CDR3 has 14 amino acids. Per germline, CDR1 SGDLS and CDR2 YYNGEE.